This is a list of T cell receptor beta chains from one sample in a study of cytomegalovirus exposure and HLA in healthy donors. Clones were sequenced by immunoSEQ multiplex PCR, and TCRdb holds only the in-frame ones, with some missing. The sample has 90,000 to 110,000 clones; around 73% are singletons. Sequenced input: PBMCs. The receptors were gathered from a man aged 35-49 years in good health and CMV-seronegative. Each CDR3 is given with its conserved first and last residue. Fields, in order: D gene, clone size, V gene, J gene, CDR3 DNA, CDR3 protein. D genes are given only for firm matches. Rows may omit the clone size; those that give it use once, few, many or a size class.

D gene: .; clone size: few; V gene: TRBV28; J gene: TRBJ1-1; CDR3 DNA: TGTGCCAGCAGTTACCGGGGGGGGGCGAACACTGAAGCTTTCTTT; CDR3 protein: CASSYRGGANTEAFF
D gene: .; clone size: few; V gene: TRBV2; J gene: TRBJ2-7; CDR3 DNA: TGTGCCAGCGGGGGGGACACCCTGACCTACGAGCAGTACTTC; CDR3 protein: CASGGDTLTYEQYF
D gene: .; clone size: .; V gene: TRBV6-1; J gene: TRBJ1-5; CDR3 DNA: TGTGCCAGCAGGACTGAACAGCCCCAGCATTTT; CDR3 protein: CASRTEQPQHF
D gene: TRBD2; clone size: .; V gene: TRBV5-1; J gene: TRBJ2-1; CDR3 DNA: TGCGCCAGCAGCTCGTCCGGGCGGGGGGGTAACGATGAGCAGTTCTTC; CDR3 protein: CASSSSGRGGNDEQFF
D gene: TRBD1; clone size: .; V gene: TRBV5-1; J gene: TRBJ2-6; CDR3 DNA: TGCGCCAGCAGCTCCCCGCCCGGGACAGGCCGCCCTGGGGCCAACGTCCTGACTTTC; CDR3 protein: CASSSPPGTGRPGANVLTF
D gene: TRBD2; clone size: .; V gene: TRBV19; J gene: TRBJ2-5; CDR3 DNA: TGTGCCAGTTCGAAAGTAGCGGGGCAAGAGACCCAGTACTTC; CDR3 protein: CASSKVAGQETQYF
D gene: TRBD1; clone size: .; V gene: TRBV5-1; J gene: TRBJ1-3; CDR3 DNA: TGCGCCAGCAGCTTGGGACAGGGCTCGAATGGAAACACCATATATTTT; CDR3 protein: CASSLGQGSNGNTIYF
D gene: TRBD2; clone size: .; V gene: TRBV7-2; J gene: TRBJ2-7; CDR3 DNA: TGTGCCAGCAGCTTAGTACTAGCGTACGAGCAGTACTTC; CDR3 protein: CASSLVLAYEQYF
D gene: TRBD2; clone size: .; V gene: TRBV4-1; J gene: TRBJ2-1; CDR3 DNA: TGCGCCAGCAGCCAAAACCCCCGGGGGGGCCAGTACAATGAGCAGTTCTTC; CDR3 protein: CASSQNPRGGQYNEQFF
D gene: .; clone size: .; V gene: TRBV7-2; J gene: TRBJ1-1; CDR3 DNA: TGTGCCAGCAGCCCGTTACAGCGGGGCACTGAAGCTTTCTTT; CDR3 protein: CASSPLQRGTEAFF
D gene: TRBD1; clone size: .; V gene: TRBV5-1; J gene: TRBJ2-2; CDR3 DNA: TGCGCCAGCAGCTTAAGGACAGGGACCACCGGGGAGCTGTTTTTT; CDR3 protein: CASSLRTGTTGELFF
D gene: TRBD2; clone size: .; V gene: TRBV4-2; J gene: TRBJ2-2; CDR3 DNA: TGTGCCAGCAGCCTAAACTCTGGACTAGCGGGGCTCGATTACACCGGGGAGCTGTTTTTT; CDR3 protein: CASSLNSGLAGLDYTGELFF
D gene: TRBD2; clone size: few; V gene: TRBV7-2; J gene: TRBJ2-1; CDR3 DNA: TGTGCCAGCAGCTTAGCGGGGCGGGGGGACTACAATGAGCAGTTCTTC; CDR3 protein: CASSLAGRGDYNEQFF
D gene: TRBD1; clone size: .; V gene: TRBV2; J gene: TRBJ2-1; CDR3 DNA: TGTGCCAGCAGGGACAGGGTAAATGAGCAGTTCTTC; CDR3 protein: CASRDRVNEQFF
D gene: .; clone size: .; V gene: TRBV7-9; J gene: TRBJ2-7; CDR3 DNA: TGTGCCAGCAGCTTTTGGGACATCTACGAGCAGTACTTC; CDR3 protein: CASSFWDIYEQYF
D gene: .; clone size: few; V gene: TRBV4-3; J gene: TRBJ1-2; CDR3 DNA: TGCGCCAGCAGCCAAGATCGCGGAGGGAGGCATGGCTACACCTTC; CDR3 protein: CASSQDRGGRHGYTF
D gene: TRBD1; clone size: .; V gene: TRBV18; J gene: TRBJ2-7; CDR3 DNA: TGTGCCAGCTCACCATACAGGGGGGCCTACGAGCAGTACTTC; CDR3 protein: CASSPYRGAYEQYF
D gene: .; clone size: .; V gene: TRBV4-1; J gene: TRBJ1-2; CDR3 DNA: TGCGCCAGCAGCTCAAACCCCCAGGGGTCTAACTATGGCTACACCTTC; CDR3 protein: CASSSNPQGSNYGYTF
D gene: TRBD2; clone size: .; V gene: TRBV7-9; J gene: TRBJ2-1; CDR3 DNA: TGTGCCAGCAGCGGTAGCGGGGGGGCCTCTGATGAGCAGTTCTTC; CDR3 protein: CASSGSGGASDEQFF
D gene: .; clone size: .; V gene: TRBV5-7; J gene: TRBJ1-1; CDR3 DNA: TGTGCCAGCAGCCAAAGGACAGATATGAACACTGAAGCTTTCTTT; CDR3 protein: CASSQRTDMNTEAFF
D gene: .; clone size: few; V gene: TRBV28; J gene: TRBJ2-7; CDR3 DNA: TGTGCCAGCAGTTTACTCACTGAGGCCTCCGAGCAGTACTTC; CDR3 protein: CASSLLTEASEQYF
D gene: .; clone size: .; V gene: TRBV6-4; J gene: TRBJ2-7; CDR3 DNA: TGTGCCAGCAGTGATCTCCAGGGTTCACAGTACTTC; CDR3 protein: CASSDLQGSQYF
D gene: TRBD1; clone size: .; V gene: TRBV6-1; J gene: TRBJ1-1; CDR3 DNA: TGTGCCAGCAGTGAAGTTCTGGACAGGGCCCGAACTGAAGCTTTCTTT; CDR3 protein: CASSEVLDRARTEAFF